This TCR beta chain was sequenced for a study of PD-1 blockade in classical Hodgkin lymphoma (dated by TCRdb to the early 2020s). A note on the overall study: Nivolumab dosing was 3 mg/kg intravenously every 2 weeks, continuing until either disease progression or unacceptable toxicity. To define a peripheral blood immune signature of response to PD-1 blockade in classical Hodgkin lymphoma, the study combined TCR beta sequencing with CyTOF. Study-level results and caveats: Trial patients with a complete response had baseline diversity similar to that of newly diagnosed patients, while partial responders and progressors had significantly lower diversity. Lower diversity was seen in patients whose nivolumab began less than 1 year after ASCT, and these patients were left out of later analyses so that immune reconstitution would not confound the results. CD4+ but not CD8+ TCR diversity rose significantly by C4D1 (p=0.0027 vs p=0.16), most apparent in complete responders (p=0.02). Baseline TCR diversity was reported to be lower in newly diagnosed patients than in healthy donors and to be lower still in relapsed/refractory patients. The study covered only a single clinical trial cohort, and the causes of the repertoire differences, possibly disease activity or prior therapy, were still not defined.

This specimen's time point label, interpreted: cycle 4 day 1 (C4D1), after 6 weeks of nivolumab. Relapse after autologous stem cell transplantation had occurred in all trial patients, and cohorts A, B and C were distinguished by prior brentuximab vedotin exposure. A total of under 70 patients with relapsed/refractory classical Hodgkin lymphoma made up the trial cohort, and each patient's best overall response was complete response, partial response or progressive disease. In the multi-cohort phase II CheckMate 205 trial, trial patients received single-agent nivolumab. An independent review committee assessed best overall response using the 2007 International Working Group response criteria. PBMCs from the trial were collected at three points: immediately before nivolumab initiation (C1D1), and during therapy at cycle 2 day 1 and cycle 4 day 1. Peripheral blood was collected in 8 mL Vacutainer Cell Preparation Tubes, from which PBMCs were isolated by centrifugation and then cryopreserved.

Genomic DNA was extracted with the Qiagen DNeasy kit from unsorted PBMCs and from negatively selected CD4+ and CD8+ fractions. TCR beta CDR3 regions were subjected to amplification by immunoSEQ multiplex PCR with primers that anneal to V and J segments. A synthetic immune receptor repertoire was used to minimize amplification bias, and remaining bias was computationally removed after sequencing. The authors processed their data as follows. Custom Python scripts were used to quantify repertoire diversity as the Shannon entropy index. Unsorted, CD4+ and CD8+ repertoires were analyzed separately, except in combined analyses where CD4+ and CD8+ sequences were merged in silico. A clone was considered expanded if an increase in frequency of at least 2-fold after treatment relative to C1D1 was found, and a pseudocount of 0.5 was applied to clones undetected at baseline. Clones with 0 or 1 copy at C1D1 were defined as singleton clones, while clones with 2 or more copies were defined as non-singleton clones. By matching protein sequences in sorted samples from the same patient, clones expanded in unsorted samples were annotated as CD4+, CD8+ or unknown. Wilcoxon tests were applied to paired samples to test diversity changes from C1D1 to C4D1. This is the immuneACCESS table as TCRdb keeps it, with only in-frame sequences that have V and J called. A part of the clones is gone; compared with another copy, unresolved V genes explain less than half, and the rest is unexplained. V and J calls and clone size follow that table, whereas D and trimming were derived from the DNA. The sample has about 44,000 clones on record, around three fifths of them singletons. About 3.4% of the sample belongs to the ten largest clones.

By share, this clone ranks as medium-sized (0.01 to 0.1%). Its recognized antigen is unknown. No much larger clonotype is one base removed from it; base qualities were not supplied. This receptor was identified in a human donor with classical Hodgkin lymphoma. The input for sequencing was peripheral blood mononuclear cells (PBMCs), taken before the fourth cycle of nivolumab.

The CDR3 reads CASSLQGAAYEQYF. The DNA sequence reads TGTGCCAGCAGTCTACAGGGGGCGGCCTACGAGCAGTACTTC. This chain is built from TRBV6-5 and TRBJ2-7; 9 of the junction bases match TRBD1. The germline V gene supplies CDR1 MNHEY and CDR2 SVGAGI. Counted from cysteine to phenylalanine, this CDR3 has 14 amino acids. Only the CDR3 region is kept as DNA, spanning 42 bases read in frame from base 1. The V end gives up 5 bases and the J end 2 bases, leaving 4 bases in the junction not matched to a gene.